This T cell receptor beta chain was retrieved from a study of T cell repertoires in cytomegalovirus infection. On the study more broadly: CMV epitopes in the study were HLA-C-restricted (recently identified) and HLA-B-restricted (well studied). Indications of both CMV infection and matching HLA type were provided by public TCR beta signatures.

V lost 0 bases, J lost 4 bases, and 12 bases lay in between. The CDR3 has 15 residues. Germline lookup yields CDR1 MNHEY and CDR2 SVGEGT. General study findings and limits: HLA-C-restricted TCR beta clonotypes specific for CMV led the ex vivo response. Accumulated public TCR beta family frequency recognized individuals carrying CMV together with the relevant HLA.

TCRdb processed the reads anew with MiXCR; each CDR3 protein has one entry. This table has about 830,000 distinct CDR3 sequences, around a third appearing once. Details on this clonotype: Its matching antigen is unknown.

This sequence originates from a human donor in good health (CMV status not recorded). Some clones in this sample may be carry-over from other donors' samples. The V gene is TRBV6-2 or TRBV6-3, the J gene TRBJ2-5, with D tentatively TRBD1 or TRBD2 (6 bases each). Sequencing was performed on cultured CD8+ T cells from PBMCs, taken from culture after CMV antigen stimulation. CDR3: CASSYSGGLGETQYF. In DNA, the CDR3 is TGTGCCAGCAGTTACTCAGGGGGACTGGGAGAGACCCAGTACTTC.